One sample yielded the 2 T cell receptor beta chains listed below, sequenced in a study of identical twins. Each CDR3 protein is one row after TCRdb ran MiXCR on the 5' RACE reads. The repertoire holds around 490,000 distinct CDR3 sequences, around 20% seen once, with approximately 0.48% in the top ten. These same records also appear under a second study, on yellow fever vaccine responses in identical twins.

The source material was CD4+ T cells sorted from blood. These TCRs come from a woman younger than 35 in good health.

The rearrangement links TRBV20-1 to TRBJ1-1; unclear D gene. Germline loops: CDR1 DFQATT, CDR2 SNEGSKA (reference sequence). V was trimmed by 6 bases and J by 1 base, leaving 12 bases between them. The CDR3 has 13 amino acids. The chain's CDR3 is CSAPSPANTEAFF. The CDR3 DNA is TGCAGTGCCCCCTCTCCAGCGAACACTGAAGCTTTCTTT.

The chain carries TRBV6-5 and TRBJ2-5; D not certain. Germline V gene data show CDR1 as MNHEY and CDR2 as SVGAGI. The CDR3 is 14 residues long. V gave up 0 bases and J gave up 4 bases, with 9 bases separating them. CDR3 in amino acids: CASSYSTVGETQYF. CDR3 nucleotides: TGTGCCAGCAGTTACTCGACGGTCGGAGAGACCCAGTACTTC.